This TCR beta chain was identified during a study of blood T cells in healthy people across ages. It was with a sample-barcoded 5' primer and a J-beta primer mix that a second PCR of about 6 to 11 cycles was run. Every cDNA molecule bore a tag from a template-switch adaptor containing 12 random nucleotides. TCRdb analysed the 5' RACE reads with MiXCR anew, one entry per CDR3 protein. The repertoire consists of approximately 730,000 distinct CDR3 sequences, with roughly 41% occurring once and the leading ten covering about 20%. General study points: Across samples, TCR beta diversity tracked strongly with naive T cell percentage.

Remarks on this clonotype: The antigen is undetermined.

CDR1 is MNHEY and CDR2 is SMNVEV in the germline V gene (reference sequence). The CDR3 sequence is 12 residues long. J lost 9 bases, V lost 5 bases, and 6 bases had no gene match. The gene calls are TRBV27 and TRBJ2-5; 7 bases map to TRBD1. Sequenced: blood. The source of this sequence is a woman aged 55-70 years in good health. The CDR3 protein is CASSPGTVAQYF. The DNA for the CDR3 is TGTGCCAGCAGTCCCGGGACAGTCGCCCAGTACTTC.